The rows below give T cell receptor beta chains drawn from one sample of a study of control samples from healthy donors and cancer patients. Generated by immunoSEQ multiplex PCR, the TCRdb table keeps only in-frame clones and is missing some. The repertoire includes approximately 87,000 clones, roughly 86% of them detected once, and over 1% sits in the top ten. The sequencing input was blood. These receptors all come from a woman between 45 and 60 years old in good health. Each CDR3 is given with its conserved first and last residue. D genes are given only for firm matches. A clone size is listed for some rows: how often the clone was seen (once, few, many), or a class if it is expanded.

j_gene: TRBJ2-7; d_gene: NA; v_gene: TRBV28; abundance: NA; CDR3aa: CASSFIRDETGRFYF; CDR3nt: TGTGCCAGCAGTTTCATTCGGGACGAGACCGGGCGCTTCTACTTC
j_gene: TRBJ2-2; d_gene: NA; v_gene: TRBV28; abundance: NA; CDR3aa: CASSFPPFASGNTGELFF; CDR3nt: TGTGCCAGCAGTTTTCCCCCATTCGCGAGCGGGAACACCGGGGAGCTGTTTTTT
j_gene: TRBJ2-2; d_gene: NA; v_gene: TRBV7-9; abundance: NA; CDR3aa: CASSGGSAGALFF; CDR3nt: TGTGCCAGCAGCGGCGGTTCTGCGGGGGCACTGTTTTTT
j_gene: TRBJ1-2; d_gene: NA; v_gene: TRBV7-2; abundance: once; CDR3aa: CASSLSEGGLFGYTF; CDR3nt: TGTGCCAGCAGCTTAAGTGAGGGGGGTCTATTTGGCTACACCTTC
j_gene: TRBJ2-3; d_gene: TRBD2; v_gene: TRBV5-1; abundance: few; CDR3aa: CASSSASKAVITRENTDTQYF; CDR3nt: TGCGCCAGCAGCTCGGCCTCCAAGGCCGTTATAACGCGGGAGAACACAGATACGCAGTATTTT
j_gene: TRBJ2-5; d_gene: NA; v_gene: TRBV12-5; abundance: NA; CDR3aa: CASGLVRELGSQETQYF; CDR3nt: TGTGCTAGTGGTTTGGTACGAGAATTGGGAAGCCAAGAGACCCAGTACTTC
j_gene: TRBJ2-2; d_gene: NA; v_gene: TRBV5-6; abundance: NA; CDR3aa: CASSLRKWVTGELFF; CDR3nt: TGTGCCAGCAGCTTGAGGAAGTGGGTCACCGGGGAGCTGTTTTTT
j_gene: TRBJ2-5; d_gene: NA; v_gene: TRBV2; abundance: once; CDR3aa: CASGRLGTRTQYF; CDR3nt: TGTGCCTCCGGTAGGCTAGGAACAAGGACCCAGTACTTC
j_gene: TRBJ2-5; d_gene: NA; v_gene: TRBV7-2; abundance: NA; CDR3aa: CASSLPFQETQYF; CDR3nt: TGTGCCAGCAGCTTACCCTTCCAAGAGACCCAGTACTTC
j_gene: TRBJ2-1; d_gene: TRBD2; v_gene: TRBV11-2; abundance: NA; CDR3aa: CASSLDWLADYNEQFF; CDR3nt: TGTGCCAGCAGCTTAGATTGGCTAGCGGATTACAATGAGCAGTTCTTC
j_gene: TRBJ1-6; d_gene: NA; v_gene: TRBV28; abundance: NA; CDR3aa: CASSLFPSPLHF; CDR3nt: TGTGCCAGCAGTTTATTCCCCTCACCCCTCCACTTT
j_gene: TRBJ2-1; d_gene: TRBD2; v_gene: TRBV28; abundance: NA; CDR3aa: CASSLSGAGDYNEQFF; CDR3nt: TGTGCCAGCAGTTTAAGTGGGGCGGGGGACTACAATGAGCAGTTCTTC
j_gene: TRBJ2-5; d_gene: NA; v_gene: TRBV27; abundance: NA; CDR3aa: CASKNRGAREETQYF; CDR3nt: TGTGCCAGCAAGAATAGAGGGGCGAGGGAGGAGACCCAGTACTTC
j_gene: TRBJ2-4; d_gene: TRBD1; v_gene: TRBV27; abundance: NA; CDR3aa: CASSSTGTGSLAKNIQYF; CDR3nt: TGTGCCAGCAGTTCGACCGGGACAGGTTCGTTAGCCAAAAACATTCAGTACTTC
j_gene: TRBJ1-6; d_gene: NA; v_gene: TRBV9; abundance: NA; CDR3aa: CASSPAPGWDSPLHF; CDR3nt: TGTGCCAGCAGCCCCGCCCCGGGTTGGGACTCACCCCTCCACTTT
j_gene: TRBJ2-3; d_gene: TRBD1; v_gene: TRBV28; abundance: once; CDR3aa: CASSFRLHLTGGSTDTQYF; CDR3nt: TGTGCCAGCAGTTTCAGGCTCCATTTAACAGGGGGTAGCACAGATACGCAGTATTTT
j_gene: TRBJ1-4; d_gene: NA; v_gene: TRBV28; abundance: NA; CDR3aa: CASSSPGQPNEKLFF; CDR3nt: TGTGCCAGCAGCTCCCCGGGGCAGCCTAATGAAAAACTGTTTTTT
j_gene: TRBJ2-5; d_gene: NA; v_gene: TRBV2; abundance: NA; CDR3aa: CASSAQGIAQETQYF; CDR3nt: TGTGCCAGCAGTGCCCAGGGGATCGCTCAAGAGACCCAGTACTTC
j_gene: TRBJ2-5; d_gene: TRBD1; v_gene: TRBV6-5; abundance: NA; CDR3aa: CASSYSGDRGFGTQYF; CDR3nt: TGTGCCAGCAGTTACTCTGGGGACAGGGGCTTCGGGACCCAGTACTTC
j_gene: TRBJ2-2; d_gene: NA; v_gene: TRBV2; abundance: NA; CDR3aa: CASRVSRGRVGELFF; CDR3nt: TGTGCCAGCAGGGTCTCGCGAGGACGAGTCGGGGAGCTGTTTTTT
j_gene: TRBJ1-5; d_gene: NA; v_gene: TRBV28; abundance: NA; CDR3aa: CASSRFPTGNQPQHF; CDR3nt: TGTGCCAGCAGTCGCTTTCCGACCGGCAATCAGCCCCAGCATTTT
j_gene: TRBJ1-1; d_gene: NA; v_gene: TRBV5-8; abundance: once; CDR3aa: CASSLISGDTEAFF; CDR3nt: TGTGCCAGCAGCTTGATTTCAGGGGACACTGAAGCTTTCTTT
j_gene: TRBJ2-2; d_gene: NA; v_gene: TRBV7-8; abundance: NA; CDR3aa: CASSLRPSRVTGELFF; CDR3nt: TGTGCCAGCAGCTTAAGGCCTAGCAGGGTGACCGGGGAGCTGTTTTTT
j_gene: TRBJ2-3; d_gene: NA; v_gene: TRBV7-9; abundance: NA; CDR3aa: CASSLAASGYTDTQYF; CDR3nt: TGTGCCAGCAGCTTAGCGGCCTCAGGGTACACAGATACGCAGTATTTT